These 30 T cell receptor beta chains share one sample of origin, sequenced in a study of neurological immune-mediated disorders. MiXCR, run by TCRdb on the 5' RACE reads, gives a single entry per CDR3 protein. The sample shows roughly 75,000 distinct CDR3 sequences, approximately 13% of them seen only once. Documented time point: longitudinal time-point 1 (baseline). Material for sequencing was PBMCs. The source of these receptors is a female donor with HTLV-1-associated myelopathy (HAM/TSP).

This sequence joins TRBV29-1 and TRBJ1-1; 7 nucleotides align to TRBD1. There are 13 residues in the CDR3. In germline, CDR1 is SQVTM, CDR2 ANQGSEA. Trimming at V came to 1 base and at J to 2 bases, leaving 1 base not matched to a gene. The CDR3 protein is CSVEGQGNTEAFF. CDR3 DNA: TGCAGCGTTGAAGGACAGGGTAACACTGAAGCTTTCTTT.

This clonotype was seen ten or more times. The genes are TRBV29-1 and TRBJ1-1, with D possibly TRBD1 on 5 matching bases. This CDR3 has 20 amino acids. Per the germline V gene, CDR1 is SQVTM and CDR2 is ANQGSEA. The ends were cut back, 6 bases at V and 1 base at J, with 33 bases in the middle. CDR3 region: CSVSPPRGTGRHFTNTEAFF. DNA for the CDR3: TGCAGCGTATCACCTCCCCGAGGGACCGGGAGGCACTTCACGAACACTGAAGCTTTCTTT.

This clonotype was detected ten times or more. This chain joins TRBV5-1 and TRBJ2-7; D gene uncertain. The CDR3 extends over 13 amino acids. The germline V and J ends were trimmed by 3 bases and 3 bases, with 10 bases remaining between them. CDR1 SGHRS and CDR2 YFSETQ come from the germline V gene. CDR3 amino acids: CASSSPSSYEQYF. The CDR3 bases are TGCGCCAGCAGCTCCCCCAGCAGCTACGAGCAGTACTTC.

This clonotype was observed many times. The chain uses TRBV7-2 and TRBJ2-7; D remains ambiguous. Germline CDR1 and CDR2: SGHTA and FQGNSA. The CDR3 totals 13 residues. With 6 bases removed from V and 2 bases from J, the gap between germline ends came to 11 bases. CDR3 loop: CASRPGVAYEQYF. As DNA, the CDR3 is TGTGCCAGCAGACCCGGTGTGGCCTACGAGCAGTACTTC.

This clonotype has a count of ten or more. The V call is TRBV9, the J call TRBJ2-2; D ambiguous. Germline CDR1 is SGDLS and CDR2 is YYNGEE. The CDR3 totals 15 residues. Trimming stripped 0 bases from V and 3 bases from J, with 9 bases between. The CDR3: CASSVAAAHTGELFF. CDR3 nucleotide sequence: TGTGCCAGCAGCGTAGCTGCAGCCCACACCGGGGAGCTGTTTTTT.

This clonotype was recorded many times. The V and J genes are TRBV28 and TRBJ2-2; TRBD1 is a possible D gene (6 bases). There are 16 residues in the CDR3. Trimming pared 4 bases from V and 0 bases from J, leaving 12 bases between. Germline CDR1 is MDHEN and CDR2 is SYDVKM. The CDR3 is CASSSPDSTNTGELFF. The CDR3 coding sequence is TGTGCCAGCAGTTCGCCGGACAGTACGAACACCGGGGAGCTGTTTTTT.

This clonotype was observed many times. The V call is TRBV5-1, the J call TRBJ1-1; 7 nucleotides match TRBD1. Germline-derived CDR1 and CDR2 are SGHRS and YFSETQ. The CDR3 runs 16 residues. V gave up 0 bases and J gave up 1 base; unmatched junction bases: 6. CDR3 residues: CASSLALGQKNTEAFF. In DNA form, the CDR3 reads TGCGCCAGCAGCTTGGCGCTGGGACAGAAGAACACTGAAGCTTTCTTT.

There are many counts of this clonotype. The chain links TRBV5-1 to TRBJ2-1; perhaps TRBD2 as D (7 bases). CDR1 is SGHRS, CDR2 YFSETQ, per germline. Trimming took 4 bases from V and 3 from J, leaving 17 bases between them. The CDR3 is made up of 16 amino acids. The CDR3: CASSRLEGGDYNEQFF. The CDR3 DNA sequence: TGCGCCAGCAGCCGTCTTGAGGGGGGGGACTACAATGAGCAGTTCTTC.

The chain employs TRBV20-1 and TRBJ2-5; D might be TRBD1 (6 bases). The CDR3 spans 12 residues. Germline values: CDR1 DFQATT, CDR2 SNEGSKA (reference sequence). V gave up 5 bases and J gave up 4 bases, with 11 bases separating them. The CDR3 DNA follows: TGCAGTGCTGGGGGCGGCGGAGAGACCCAGTACTTC. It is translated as CSAGGGGETQYF.

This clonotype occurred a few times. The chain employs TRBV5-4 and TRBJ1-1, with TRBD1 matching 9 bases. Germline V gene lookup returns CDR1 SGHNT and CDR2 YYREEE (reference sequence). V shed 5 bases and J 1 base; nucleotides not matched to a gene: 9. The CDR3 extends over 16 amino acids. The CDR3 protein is CASSGQGSLGNTEAFF. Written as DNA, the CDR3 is TGTGCCAGCAGTGGACAGGGGTCTTTAGGGAACACTGAAGCTTTCTTT.

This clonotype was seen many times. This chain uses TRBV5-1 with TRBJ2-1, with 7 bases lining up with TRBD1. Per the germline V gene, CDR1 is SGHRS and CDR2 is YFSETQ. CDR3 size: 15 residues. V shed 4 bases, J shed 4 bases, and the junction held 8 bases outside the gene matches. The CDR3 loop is CASSDPTGAYNEQFF. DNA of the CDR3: TGCGCCAGCAGCGATCCAACAGGGGCTTACAATGAGCAGTTCTTC.

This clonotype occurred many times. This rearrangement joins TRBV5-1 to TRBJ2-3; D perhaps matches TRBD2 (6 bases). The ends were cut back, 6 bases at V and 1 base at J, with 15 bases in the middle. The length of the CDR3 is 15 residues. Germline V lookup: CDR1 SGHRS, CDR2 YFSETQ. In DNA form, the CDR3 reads TGCGCCAGCAAAGTGGACTACCCTCGCACAGATACGCAGTATTTT. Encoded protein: CASKVDYPRTDTQYF. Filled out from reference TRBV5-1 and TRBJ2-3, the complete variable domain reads KAGVTQTPRYLIKTRGQQVTLSCSPISGHRSVSWYQQTPGQGLQFLFEYFSETQRNKGNFPGRFSGRQFSNSRSEMNVSTLELGDSALYLCASKVDYPRTDTQYFGPGTRLTVL.

This chain's CDR3 is CASSFRYEQYF. The DNA of the CDR3 is TGTGCCAGCAGTTTCCGATATGAGCAGTACTTC. This rearrangement joins TRBV12-3 or TRBV12-4 to TRBJ2-7; D is undetermined. Deletions cut 3 bases from V and 7 bases from J, with 7 bases between. The CDR3 extends over 11 amino acids.

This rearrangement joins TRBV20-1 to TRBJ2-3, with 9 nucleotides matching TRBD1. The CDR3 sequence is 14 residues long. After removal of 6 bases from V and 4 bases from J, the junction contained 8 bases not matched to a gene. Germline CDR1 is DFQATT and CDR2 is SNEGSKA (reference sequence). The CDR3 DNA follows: TGCAGTGCATCACCGGGACAGGGTCCAGATACGCAGTATTTT. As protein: CSASPGQGPDTQYF.

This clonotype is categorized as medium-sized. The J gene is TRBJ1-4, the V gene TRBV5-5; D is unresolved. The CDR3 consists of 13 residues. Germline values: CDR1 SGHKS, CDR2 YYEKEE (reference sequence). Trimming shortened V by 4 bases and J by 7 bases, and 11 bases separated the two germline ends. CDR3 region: CASSVQWGEKLFF. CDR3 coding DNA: TGTGCCAGCAGCGTGCAGTGGGGTGAAAAACTGTTTTTT.

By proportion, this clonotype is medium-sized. CDR3 in amino acids: CASHTGGGNSPLHF. The CDR3 DNA reads TGCGCCAGCCACACAGGGGGTGGGAATTCACCCCTCCACTTT. J is TRBJ1-6 and V is TRBV5-1; 8 bases map to TRBD1. CDR3 length: 14 residues. V was pared by 7 bases and J by 7 bases, with 7 bases of the junction left unmatched. The germline V gene has CDR1 SGHRS and CDR2 YFSETQ. The whole variable domain, filled in from reference TRBV5-1 and TRBJ1-6, reads KAGVTQTPRYLIKTRGQQVTLSCSPISGHRSVSWYQQTPGQGLQFLFEYFSETQRNKGNFPGRFSGRQFSNSRSEMNVSTLELGDSALYLCASHTGGGNSPLHFGNGTRLTVT.

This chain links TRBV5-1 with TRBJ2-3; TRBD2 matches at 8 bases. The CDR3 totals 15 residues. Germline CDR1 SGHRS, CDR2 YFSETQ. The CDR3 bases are TGCTTCAGCAGCTCCGGGACTAGAAGCACAGATACGCAGTATTTT. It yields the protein CFSSSGTRSTDTQYF.

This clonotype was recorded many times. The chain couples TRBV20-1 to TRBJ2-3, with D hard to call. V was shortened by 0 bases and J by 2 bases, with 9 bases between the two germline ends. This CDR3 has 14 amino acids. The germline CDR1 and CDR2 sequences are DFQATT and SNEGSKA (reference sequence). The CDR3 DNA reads TGCAGTGCTAGAGATCAACAAATCACAGATACGCAGTATTTT. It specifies CSARDQQITDTQYF.

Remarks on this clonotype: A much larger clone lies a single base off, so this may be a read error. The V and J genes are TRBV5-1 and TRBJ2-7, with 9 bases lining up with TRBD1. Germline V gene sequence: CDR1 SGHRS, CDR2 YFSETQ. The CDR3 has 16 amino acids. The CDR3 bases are TGCACCAGCAGCTTGGCCCCGGGACAGGGACTCTACGAGCAGTACTTC. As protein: CTSSLAPGQGLYEQYF.

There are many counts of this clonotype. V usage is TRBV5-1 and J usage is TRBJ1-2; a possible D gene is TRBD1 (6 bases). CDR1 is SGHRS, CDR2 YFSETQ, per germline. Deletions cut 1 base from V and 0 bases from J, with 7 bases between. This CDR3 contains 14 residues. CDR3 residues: CASSLTGSNYGYTF. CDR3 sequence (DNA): TGCGCCAGCAGCTTGACAGGGTCTAACTATGGCTACACCTTC.

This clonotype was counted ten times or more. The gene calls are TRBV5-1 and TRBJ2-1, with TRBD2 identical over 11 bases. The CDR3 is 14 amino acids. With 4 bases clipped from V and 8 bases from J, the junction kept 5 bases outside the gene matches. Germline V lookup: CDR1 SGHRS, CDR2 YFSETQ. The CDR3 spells CASSLGLAGYEQFF. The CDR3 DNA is TGCGCCAGCAGCCTAGGACTAGCGGGCTATGAGCAGTTCTTC.

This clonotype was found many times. The CDR3 loop is CASSLEPASQYNEQFF. Written as DNA, the CDR3 is TGCGCCAGCAGCTTGGAACCGGCTAGCCAATACAATGAGCAGTTCTTC. The chain recombines TRBV5-1 with TRBJ2-1; TRBD2 is a possible D gene (5 bases). Looked up from germline, CDR1 is SGHRS and CDR2 is YFSETQ. The V gene lost 0 bases and the J gene lost 4 bases, with 14 bases spanning the gap. The length of the CDR3 is 16 residues.

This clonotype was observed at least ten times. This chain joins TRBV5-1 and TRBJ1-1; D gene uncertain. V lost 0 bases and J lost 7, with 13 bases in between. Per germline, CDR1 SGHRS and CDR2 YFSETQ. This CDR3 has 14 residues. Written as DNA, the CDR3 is TGCGCCAGCAGCTTGGAAGGGAATTCGGGTGAAGCTTTCTTT. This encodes CASSLEGNSGEAFF.

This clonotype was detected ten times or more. For the CDR3, the DNA is TGCGCCAGCAGCTCAGGGGGCGACTATGGCTACACCTTC. Translating gives CASSSGGDYGYTF. The chain has TRBV5-1 and TRBJ1-2, with TRBD1 matching 8 bases. Trimming at V came to 3 bases and at J to 3 bases, leaving 1 base not matched to a gene. Germline CDR1 reads SGHRS; CDR2 reads YFSETQ. This CDR3 is built from 13 residues.

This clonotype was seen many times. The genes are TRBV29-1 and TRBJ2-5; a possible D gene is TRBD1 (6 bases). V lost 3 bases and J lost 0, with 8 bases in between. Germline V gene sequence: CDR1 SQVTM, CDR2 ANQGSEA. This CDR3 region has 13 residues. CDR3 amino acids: CSVEHRDQETQYF. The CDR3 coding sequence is TGCAGCGTTGAGCACAGGGACCAAGAGACCCAGTACTTC.

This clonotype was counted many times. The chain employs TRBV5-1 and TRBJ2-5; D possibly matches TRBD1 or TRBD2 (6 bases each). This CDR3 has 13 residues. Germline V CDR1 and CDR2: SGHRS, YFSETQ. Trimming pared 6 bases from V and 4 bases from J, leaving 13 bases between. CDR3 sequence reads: CASTIEGGETQYF. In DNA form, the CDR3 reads TGCGCCAGCACTATAGAGGGGGGAGAGACCCAGTACTTC. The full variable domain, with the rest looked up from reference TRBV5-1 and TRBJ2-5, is KAGVTQTPRYLIKTRGQQVTLSCSPISGHRSVSWYQQTPGQGLQFLFEYFSETQRNKGNFPGRFSGRQFSNSRSEMNVSTLELGDSALYLCASTIEGGETQYFGPGTRLLVL.

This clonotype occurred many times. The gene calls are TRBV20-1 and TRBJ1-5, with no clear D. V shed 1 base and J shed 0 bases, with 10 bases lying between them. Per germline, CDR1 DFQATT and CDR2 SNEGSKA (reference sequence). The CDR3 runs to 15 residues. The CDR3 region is CSARVAENSNQPQHF. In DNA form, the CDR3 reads TGCAGTGCTAGAGTGGCCGAGAATAGCAATCAGCCCCAGCATTTT.

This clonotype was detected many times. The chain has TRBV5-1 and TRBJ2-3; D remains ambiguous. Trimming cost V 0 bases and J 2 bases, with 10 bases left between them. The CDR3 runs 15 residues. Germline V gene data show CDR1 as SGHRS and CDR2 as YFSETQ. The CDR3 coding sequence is TGCGCCAGCAGCTTGGCCAGGCAGTTCACAGATACGCAGTATTTT. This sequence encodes CASSLARQFTDTQYF. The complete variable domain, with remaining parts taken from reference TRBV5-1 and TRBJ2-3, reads KAGVTQTPRYLIKTRGQQVTLSCSPISGHRSVSWYQQTPGQGLQFLFEYFSETQRNKGNFPGRFSGRQFSNSRSEMNVSTLELGDSALYLCASSLARQFTDTQYFGPGTRLTVL.

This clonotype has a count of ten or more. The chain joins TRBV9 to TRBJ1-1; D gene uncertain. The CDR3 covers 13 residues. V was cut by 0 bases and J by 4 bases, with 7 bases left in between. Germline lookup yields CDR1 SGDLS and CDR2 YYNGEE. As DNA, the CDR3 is TGTGCCAGCAGCGTAGTGGGTACCACTGAAGCTTTCTTT. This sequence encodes CASSVVGTTEAFF.

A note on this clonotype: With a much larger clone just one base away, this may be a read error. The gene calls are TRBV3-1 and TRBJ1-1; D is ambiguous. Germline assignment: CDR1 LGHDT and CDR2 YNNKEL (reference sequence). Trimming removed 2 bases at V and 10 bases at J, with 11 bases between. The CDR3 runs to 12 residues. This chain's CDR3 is CASSQSDSAAFF. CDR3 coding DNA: TGTGCCAGCAGCCAAAGCGACTCGGCAGCTTTCTTT. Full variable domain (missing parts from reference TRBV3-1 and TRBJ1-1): DTAVSQTPKYLVTQMGNDKSIKCEQNLGHDTMYWYKQDSKKFLKIMFSYNNKELIINETVPNRFSPKSPDKAHLNLHINSLELGDSAVYFCASSQSDSAAFFGQGTRLTVV.